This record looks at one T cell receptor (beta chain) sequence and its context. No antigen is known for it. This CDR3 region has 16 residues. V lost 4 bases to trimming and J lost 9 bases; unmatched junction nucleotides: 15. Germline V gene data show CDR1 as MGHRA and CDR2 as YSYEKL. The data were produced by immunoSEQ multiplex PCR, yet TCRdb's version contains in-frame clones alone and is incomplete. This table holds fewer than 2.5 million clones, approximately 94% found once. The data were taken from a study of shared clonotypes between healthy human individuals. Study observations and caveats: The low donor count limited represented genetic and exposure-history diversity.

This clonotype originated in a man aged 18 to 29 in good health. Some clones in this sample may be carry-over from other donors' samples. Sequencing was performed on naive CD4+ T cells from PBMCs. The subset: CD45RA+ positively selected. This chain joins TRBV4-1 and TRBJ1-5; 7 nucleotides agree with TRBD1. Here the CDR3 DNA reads TGCGCCAGCAGCCCCAAGGGGGCAGGGCGCCTTCGGCCCCAGCATTTT. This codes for CASSPKGAGRLRPQHF.